This T cell receptor beta chain was recorded in a study of CD8 T cells in ankylosing spondylitis. Findings of the study overall: What seemed typical of ankylosing spondylitis blood was a TCR beta motif built from fewer than ten highly homologous variants.

Trimming took 5 bases from V and 3 from J, leaving 11 bases between them. The length of the CDR3 is 13 residues. CDR1 and CDR2 from the germline V gene are DFQATT and SNEGSKA (reference sequence). In its sample, this clonotype was seen many times. Its antigen remains unknown. Quantitative 5'-RACE with molecular barcodes was used to make the TCR beta libraries. TCRdb re-derived calls from the 5' RACE reads in MiXCR, one entry per CDR3 protein. The repertoire includes about 440,000 distinct CDR3 sequences, under 20% of them detected once, and just over 1% sits in the top ten. The clonotype originates from a male donor with ankylosing spondylitis. The chain couples TRBV20-1 to TRBJ1-5; TRBD1 is a possible D gene (5 bases). The specimen sequenced was blood, either unsorted or a sorted T cell fraction (not recorded which). CDR3 amino acids: CSAGRGLNQPQHF. The CDR3 DNA follows: TGCAGTGCTGGCCGGGGCCTCAATCAGCCCCAGCATTTT.